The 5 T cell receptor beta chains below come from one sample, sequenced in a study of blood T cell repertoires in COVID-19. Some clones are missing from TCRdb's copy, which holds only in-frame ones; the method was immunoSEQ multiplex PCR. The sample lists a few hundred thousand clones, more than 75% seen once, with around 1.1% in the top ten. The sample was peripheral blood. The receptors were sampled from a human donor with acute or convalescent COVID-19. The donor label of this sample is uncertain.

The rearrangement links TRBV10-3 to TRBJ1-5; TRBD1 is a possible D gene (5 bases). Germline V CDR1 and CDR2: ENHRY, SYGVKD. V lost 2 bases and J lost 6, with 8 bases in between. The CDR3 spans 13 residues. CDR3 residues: CAISEGGSQPQHF. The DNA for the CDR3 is TGTGCCATCAGTGAGGGGGGGAGTCAGCCCCAGCATTTT.

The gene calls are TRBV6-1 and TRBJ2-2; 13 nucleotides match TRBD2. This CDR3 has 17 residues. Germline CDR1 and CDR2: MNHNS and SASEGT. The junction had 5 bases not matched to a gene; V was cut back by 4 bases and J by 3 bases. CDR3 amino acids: CASSVTSGGTYTGELFF. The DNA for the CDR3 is TGTGCCAGCAGTGTGACTAGCGGGGGGACCTACACCGGGGAGCTGTTTTTT.

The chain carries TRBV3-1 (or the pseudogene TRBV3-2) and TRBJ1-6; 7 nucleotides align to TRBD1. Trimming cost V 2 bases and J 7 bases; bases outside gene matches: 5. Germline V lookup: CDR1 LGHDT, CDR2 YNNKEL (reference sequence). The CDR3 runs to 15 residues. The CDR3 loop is CASSQIGQANSPLHF. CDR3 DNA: TGTGCCAGCAGCCAAATAGGACAGGCCAATTCACCCCTCCACTTT.

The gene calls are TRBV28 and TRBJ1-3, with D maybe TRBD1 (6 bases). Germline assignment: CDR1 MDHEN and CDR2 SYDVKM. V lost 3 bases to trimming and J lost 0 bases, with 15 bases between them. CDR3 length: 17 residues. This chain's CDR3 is CASSFGWAGDSGNTIYF. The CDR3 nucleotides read TGTGCCAGCAGTTTTGGTTGGGCAGGGGACTCTGGAAACACCATATATTTT.

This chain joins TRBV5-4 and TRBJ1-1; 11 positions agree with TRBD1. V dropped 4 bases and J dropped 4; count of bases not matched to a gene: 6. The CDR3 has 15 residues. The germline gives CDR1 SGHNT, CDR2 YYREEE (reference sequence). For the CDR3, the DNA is TGTGCCAGCAGCGCAGGGGGGACAGGGGGCACTGAAGCTTTCTTT. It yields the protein CASSAGGTGGTEAFF. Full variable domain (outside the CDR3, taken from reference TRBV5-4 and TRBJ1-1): ETGVTQSPTHLIKTRGQQVTLRCSSQSGHNTVSWYQQALGQGPQFIFQYYREEENGRGNFPPRFSGLQFPNYSSELNVNALELDDSALYLCASSAGGTGGTEAFFGQGTRLTVV.